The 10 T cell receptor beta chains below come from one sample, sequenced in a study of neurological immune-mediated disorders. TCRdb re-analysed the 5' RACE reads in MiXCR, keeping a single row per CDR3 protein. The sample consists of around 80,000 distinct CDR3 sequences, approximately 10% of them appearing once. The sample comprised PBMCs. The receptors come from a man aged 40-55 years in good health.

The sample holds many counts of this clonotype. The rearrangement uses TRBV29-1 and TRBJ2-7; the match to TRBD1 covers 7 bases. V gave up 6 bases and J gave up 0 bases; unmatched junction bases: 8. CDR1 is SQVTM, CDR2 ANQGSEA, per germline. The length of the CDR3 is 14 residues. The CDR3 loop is CSVVDRSNSYEQYF. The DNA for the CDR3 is TGCAGCGTAGTGGACAGGTCGAACTCCTACGAGCAGTACTTC.

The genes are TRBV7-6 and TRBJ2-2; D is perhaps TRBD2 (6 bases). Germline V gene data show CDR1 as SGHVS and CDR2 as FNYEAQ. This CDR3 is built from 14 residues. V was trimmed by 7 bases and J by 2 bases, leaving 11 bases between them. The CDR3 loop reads CASTPGGNTGELFF. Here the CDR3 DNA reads TGTGCCAGCACTCCCGGGGGAAACACCGGGGAGCTGTTTTTT.

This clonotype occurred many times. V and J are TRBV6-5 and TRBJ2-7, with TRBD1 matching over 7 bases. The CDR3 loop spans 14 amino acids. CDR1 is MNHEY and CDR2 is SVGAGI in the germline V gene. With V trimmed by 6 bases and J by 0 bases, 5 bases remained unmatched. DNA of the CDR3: TGTGCCAGCAGATCGACAGGGAGCTCCTACGAGCAGTACTTC. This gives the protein CASRSTGSSYEQYF.

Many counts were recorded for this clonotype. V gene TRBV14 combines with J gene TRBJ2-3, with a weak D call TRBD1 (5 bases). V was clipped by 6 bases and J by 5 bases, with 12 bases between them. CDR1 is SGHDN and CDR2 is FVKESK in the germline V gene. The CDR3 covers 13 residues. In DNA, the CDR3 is TGTGCCAGCAGTCCTTACACAGGAGATACGCAGTATTTT. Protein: CASSPYTGDTQYF.

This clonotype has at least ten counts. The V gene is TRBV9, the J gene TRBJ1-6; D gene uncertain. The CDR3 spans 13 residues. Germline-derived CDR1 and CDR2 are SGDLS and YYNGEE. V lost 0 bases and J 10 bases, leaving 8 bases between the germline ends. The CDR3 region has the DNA TGTGCCAGCAGCGTAGAGTACGACTCACCCCTCCACTTT. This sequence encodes CASSVEYDSPLHF.

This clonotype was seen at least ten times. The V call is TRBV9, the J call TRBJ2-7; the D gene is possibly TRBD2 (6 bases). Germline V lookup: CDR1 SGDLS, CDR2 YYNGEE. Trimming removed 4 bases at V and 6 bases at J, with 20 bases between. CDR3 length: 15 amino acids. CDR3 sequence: CASSPRVIGGGEQYF. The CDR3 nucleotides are TGTGCCAGCAGCCCCCGGGTAATTGGGGGAGGCGAGCAGTACTTC.

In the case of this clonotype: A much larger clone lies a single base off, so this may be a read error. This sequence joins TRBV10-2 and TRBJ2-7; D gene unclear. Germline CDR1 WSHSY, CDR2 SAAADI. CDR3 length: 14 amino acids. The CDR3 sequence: CVSSPPPNSYEQYF. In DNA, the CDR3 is TGCGTCAGCAGCCCCCCGCCAAACTCCTACGAGCAGTACTTC.

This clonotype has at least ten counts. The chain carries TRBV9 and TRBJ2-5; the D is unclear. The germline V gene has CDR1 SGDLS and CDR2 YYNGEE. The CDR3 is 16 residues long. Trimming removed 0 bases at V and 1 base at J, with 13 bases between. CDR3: CASSVGGSGPQETQYF. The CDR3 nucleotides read TGTGCCAGCAGCGTAGGAGGCAGTGGTCCCCAAGAGACCCAGTACTTC.

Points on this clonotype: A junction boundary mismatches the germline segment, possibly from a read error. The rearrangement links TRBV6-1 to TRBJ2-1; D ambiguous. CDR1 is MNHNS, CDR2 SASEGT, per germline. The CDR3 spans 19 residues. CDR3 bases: TGTGCCAGCATTGAATGGCTAAGCCTGCTATCGCCATCCTACAATGAGCAGTTCTTC. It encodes CASIEWLSLLSPSYNEQFF.

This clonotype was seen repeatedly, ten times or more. The CDR3: CASSLSGSGETQYF. The CDR3 DNA is TGTGCCAGCAGCTTGAGTGGGAGTGGAGAGACCCAGTACTTC. V gene TRBV5-6 combines with J gene TRBJ2-5; tentatively, D is TRBD2 (5 bases). Germline V gene sequence: CDR1 SGHDT, CDR2 YYEEEE. The CDR3 is 14 amino acids. With 1 base removed from V and 4 bases from J, the gap between germline ends came to 11 bases. Full variable domain (outside the CDR3, taken from reference TRBV5-6 and TRBJ2-5): DAGVTQSPTHLIKTRGQQVTLRCSPKSGHDTVSWYQQALGQGPQFIFQYYEEEERQRGNFPDRFSGHQFPNYSSELNVNALLLGDSALYLCASSLSGSGETQYFGPGTRLLVL.